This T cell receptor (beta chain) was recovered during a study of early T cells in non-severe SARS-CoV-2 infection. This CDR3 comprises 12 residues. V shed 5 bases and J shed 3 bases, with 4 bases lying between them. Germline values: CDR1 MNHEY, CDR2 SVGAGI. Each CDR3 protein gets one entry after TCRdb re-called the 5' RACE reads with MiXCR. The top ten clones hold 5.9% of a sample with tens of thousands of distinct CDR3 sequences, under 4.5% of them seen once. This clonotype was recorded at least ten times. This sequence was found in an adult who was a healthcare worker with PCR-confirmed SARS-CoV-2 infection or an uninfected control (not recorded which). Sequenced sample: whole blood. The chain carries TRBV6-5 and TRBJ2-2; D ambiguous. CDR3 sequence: CASSPYTGELFF. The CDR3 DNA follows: TGTGCCAGCAGTCCTTACACCGGGGAGCTGTTTTTT.